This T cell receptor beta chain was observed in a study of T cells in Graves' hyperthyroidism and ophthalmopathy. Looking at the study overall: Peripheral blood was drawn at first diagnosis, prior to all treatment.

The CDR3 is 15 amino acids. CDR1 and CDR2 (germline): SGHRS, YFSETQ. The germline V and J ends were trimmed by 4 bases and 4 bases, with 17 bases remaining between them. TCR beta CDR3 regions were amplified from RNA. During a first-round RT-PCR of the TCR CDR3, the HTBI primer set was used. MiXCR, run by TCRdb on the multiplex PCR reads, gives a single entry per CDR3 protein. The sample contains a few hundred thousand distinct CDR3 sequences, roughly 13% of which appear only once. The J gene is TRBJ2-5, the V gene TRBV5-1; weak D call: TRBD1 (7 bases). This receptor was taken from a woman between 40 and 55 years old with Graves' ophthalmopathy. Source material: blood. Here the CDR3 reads CASSLQGTQPETQYF. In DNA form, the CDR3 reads TGCGCCAGCAGCCTACAGGGGACTCAGCCAGAGACCCAGTACTTC.